Below are 10 T cell receptor beta chains sequenced from a single sample in a study of blood T cell repertoires in COVID-19. This table comes from immunoSEQ multiplex PCR, and its TCRdb copy is limited to in-frame clones, with some not included. Of about 220,000 clones listed, around four fifths are singletons. The specimen was peripheral blood. The receptor source for this set is a woman in her 50s with acute or convalescent COVID-19.

Here the CDR3 DNA reads TGTGCCAGCAGTCAAGACAGGGAGAATAGATATGGCTACACCTTC. This gives the protein CASSQDRENRYGYTF. The chain has TRBV28 and TRBJ1-2; 7 bases are shared with TRBD1. This CDR3 region has 15 residues. The V segment lost 5 bases and the J segment 5 bases; nucleotides outside the gene matches: 11. Germline CDR1 MDHEN, CDR2 SYDVKM.

This rearrangement joins TRBV6-5 to TRBJ2-2, with 9 bases identical to TRBD1. In germline, CDR1 is MNHEY, CDR2 SVGAGI. This CDR3 has 15 amino acids. Losses at the gene ends were 5 bases for V and 6 bases for J; bases not matched to a gene: 7. The chain's CDR3 is CASSPGQGNAGELFF. CDR3 bases: TGTGCCAGCAGTCCGGGACAGGGAAATGCCGGGGAGCTGTTTTTT.

The V gene is TRBV11-3, the J gene TRBJ2-2, with 7 nucleotides matching TRBD2. J was trimmed by 3 bases and V by 5 bases; bases with no gene match: 9. From germline, CDR1 is SGHNT and CDR2 YENEEA. The CDR3 is made up of 16 amino acids. The CDR3 region has the DNA TGTGCCAGCAGCCCTGGGGGGACTACCCACACCGGGGAGCTGTTTTTT. Translating it yields CASSPGGTTHTGELFF.

This chain links TRBV7-3 with TRBJ2-2, with 8 bases matching TRBD1. This CDR3 has 15 amino acids. The V and J ends lost 5 bases and 5 bases, in that order; junction bases with no gene match: 7. The germline CDR1 and CDR2 sequences are SGHTA and FQGTGA. This chain's CDR3 is CASSPTGDRTGELFF. The CDR3 bases are TGTGCCAGCAGCCCCACAGGGGACAGGACCGGGGAGCTGTTTTTT. Filled out from reference TRBV7-3 and TRBJ2-2, the complete variable domain reads GAGVSQTPSNKVTEKGKYVELRCDPISGHTALYWYRQSLGQGPEFLIYFQGTGAADDSGLPNDRFFAVRPEGSVSTLKIQRTERGDSAVYLCASSPTGDRTGELFFGEGSRLTVL.

Regarding this clone: Its ends do not fully match the called genes, so a read error is possible. The rearrangement links TRBV4-1 to TRBJ1-2; 8 bases fit TRBD1. CDR3 size: 16 residues. In germline, CDR1 is MGHRA, CDR2 YSYEKL. The CDR3, as DNA: TGCGCCAGCAGAGAAGAGGACAGGGCCTCTAACTATAGCTACACCTTC. Protein: CASREEDRASNYSYTF.

The V and J genes are TRBV12-3 or TRBV12-4 and TRBJ2-1; D ambiguous. This CDR3 comprises 13 residues. The ends were cut back, 3 bases at V and 8 bases at J, with 11 bases in the middle. CDR3 amino acids: CASSLENLDEQFF. The CDR3 nucleotides are TGTGCCAGCAGTTTGGAGAACCTCGATGAGCAGTTCTTC.

V usage is TRBV13 and J usage is TRBJ2-5; the D gene is possibly TRBD1 (5 bases). CDR3 length equals 13 residues. The V gene lost 5 bases and the J gene lost 1 base, with 8 bases spanning the gap. CDR1 is PRHDT and CDR2 is FYEKMQ in the germline V gene (reference sequence). DNA of the CDR3: TGTGCCAGCAGCCCCCAGGGCCAAGAGACCCAGTACTTC. Translated, it gives CASSPQGQETQYF.

The chain employs TRBV6-4 and TRBJ2-1; TRBD2 agrees at 10 bases. There are 17 residues in the CDR3. The V gene's germline CDR1 is MRHNA and CDR2 SNTAGT. After removal of 0 bases from V and 6 bases from J, the junction contained 8 bases not matched to a gene. The CDR3 loop reads CASSDSYTSGVPNEQFF. The CDR3 DNA follows: TGTGCCAGCAGTGACTCATACACTAGCGGGGTCCCCAATGAGCAGTTCTTC.

The chain carries TRBV19 and TRBJ2-7; TRBD1 agrees at 9 bases. J gave up 0 bases and V 3 bases, and 3 bases lay outside the gene matches. The CDR3 contains 15 residues. Germline V gene lookup returns CDR1 LNHDA and CDR2 SQIVND (reference sequence). CDR3 residues: CASSMWTGVSYEQYF. CDR3 DNA sequence: TGTGCCAGTAGTATGTGGACAGGGGTCTCCTACGAGCAGTACTTC.

This chain connects TRBV7-3 to TRBJ2-1; TRBD2 agrees at 12 bases. Germline values: CDR1 SGHTA, CDR2 FQGTGA. V trimming: 0 bases; J trimming: 11 bases; junction bases outside the gene matches: 11. The length of the CDR3 is 17 residues. CDR3 DNA: TGTGCCAGCAGCTTAACCCCATCGGGACTAGCGGGTAGGAAGCAGTTCTTC. Protein product: CASSLTPSGLAGRKQFF.